This T cell receptor beta chain was retrieved from a study of a mutant IDH1 vaccine in newly diagnosed glioma. Some clones are missing from TCRdb's copy, which holds only in-frame ones; the method was immunoSEQ multiplex PCR. Seen here are 30,000 or so clones, around 80% observed once, and the top ten hold roughly a fifth. With 3 bases removed from V and 2 bases from J, the gap between germline ends came to 15 bases. Germline loops: CDR1 SGDLS, CDR2 YYNGEE. This CDR3 comprises 16 residues. Study-wide results and limits: Vaccine-induced responses were seen in more than 90% of patients, spanning several MHC alleles. Among top peripheral T cell clonotypes, changes seemed unrelated to pseudoprogression.

About this clone itself: The target antigen is unknown.

Documented time point: baseline, week 1 (first vaccination visit). Treatment given: pre-vaccination baseline after standard-of-care therapy. This sequence originates from a man aged 25 to 45 with glioma. This chain links TRBV9 with TRBJ1-3; D might be TRBD1 (6 bases). The sequences come from PBMCs, collected from a glioma patient treated with radiotherapy, temozolomide or both. The CDR3 is CASSASTDRPGNTIYF. The CDR3 nucleotides read TGTGCCAGCAGCGCCTCTACCGACAGGCCTGGAAACACCATATATTTT.